Listed here are 6 T cell receptor beta chains from one sample, sequenced in a study of CD8 T cells in ankylosing spondylitis. These receptors' targets are unknown. In TCRdb, the 5' RACE reads were re-called with MiXCR into one record per CDR3 protein. Among fewer than 400,000 distinct CDR3 sequences listed, around 7.6% were seen once. Overall study results and limits: The study identified a TCR beta motif of roughly eight highly homologous variants that appeared characteristic of ankylosing spondylitis blood.

Input material: blood, either unsorted or a sorted T cell fraction (not recorded which). The origin of the receptors is a male donor with ankylosing spondylitis.

This clonotype came up many times. This rearrangement joins TRBV29-1 to TRBJ1-4; D gene uncertain. V lost 4 bases and J 6 bases, leaving 12 bases between the germline ends. In germline, CDR1 is SQVTM, CDR2 ANQGSEA. CDR3 length equals 13 residues. The CDR3 sequence: CSVAPLADEKLFF. As DNA, the CDR3 is TGCAGCGTTGCCCCCCTCGCGGATGAAAAACTGTTTTTT.

The chain joins TRBV7-8 to TRBJ2-3, with unresolved D. This CDR3 is built from 14 residues. The germline CDR1 and CDR2 sequences are SGHVS and FQNEAQ. V was pared by 5 bases and J by 6 bases, with 15 bases between. CDR3 protein: CASSRYREGDTQYF. The CDR3 nucleotides are TGTGCCAGCAGCCGATACCGTGAAGGGGATACGCAGTATTTT.

V and J are TRBV30 and TRBJ2-5; 10 positions agree with TRBD1. The CDR3 consists of 14 residues. The germline V gene encodes CDR1 GTSNPN and CDR2 SVGIG (reference sequence). V lost 0 bases, J lost 4 bases, and 2 bases stayed unmatched. This chain's CDR3 is CAWSVRTGGETQYF. CDR3 DNA sequence: TGTGCCTGGAGTGTAAGGACAGGGGGAGAGACCCAGTACTTC.

This clonotype was counted a few times. J is TRBJ2-7 and V is TRBV9; TRBD1 aligns across 8 bases. The CDR3 runs 15 residues. The V segment lost 4 bases and the J segment 4 bases; nucleotides outside the gene matches: 10. The germline CDR1 and CDR2 sequences are SGDLS and YYNGEE. The CDR3 DNA reads TGTGCCAGCAGCCAGCAGGACAGGGCTCCTTACGAGCAGTACTTC. Amino acid sequence: CASSQQDRAPYEQYF. Based on the CDR3 plus reference TRBV9 and TRBJ2-7, the full variable domain is DSGVTQTPKHLITATGQRVTLRCSPRSGDLSVYWYQQSLDQGLQFLIQYYNGEERAKGNILERFSAQQFPDLHSELNLSSLELGDSALYFCASSQQDRAPYEQYFGPGTRLTVT.

This clonotype appeared many times. The chain recombines TRBV27 with TRBJ2-2; no firm D call. Germline values: CDR1 MNHEY, CDR2 SMNVEV (reference sequence). The CDR3 sequence is 12 residues long. Between the trimmed V and J ends, which lost 5 bases and 6 bases, there was a span of 7 bases. CDR3 amino acids: CASSPSSGELFF. CDR3 coding DNA: TGTGCCAGCAGTCCCAGCTCCGGGGAGCTGTTTTTT.

This clonotype showed up just a few times. The chain joins TRBV7-8 to TRBJ1-4; unclear D gene. This CDR3 has 14 amino acids. V gave up 5 bases and J gave up 5 bases, with 12 bases separating them. The germline V gene has CDR1 SGHVS and CDR2 FQNEAQ. In DNA form, the CDR3 reads TGTGCCAGCAGCCCTACTGAGGGAAATGAAAAACTGTTTTTT. Protein sequence: CASSPTEGNEKLFF.